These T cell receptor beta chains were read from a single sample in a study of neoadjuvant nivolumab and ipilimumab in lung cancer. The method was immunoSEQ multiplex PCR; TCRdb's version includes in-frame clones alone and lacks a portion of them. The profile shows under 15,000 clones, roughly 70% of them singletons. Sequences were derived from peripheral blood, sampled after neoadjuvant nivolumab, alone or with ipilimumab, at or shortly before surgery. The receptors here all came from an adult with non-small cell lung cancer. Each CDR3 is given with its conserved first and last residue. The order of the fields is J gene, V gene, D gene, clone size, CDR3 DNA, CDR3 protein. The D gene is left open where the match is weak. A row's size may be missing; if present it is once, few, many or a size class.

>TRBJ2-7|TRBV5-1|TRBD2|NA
TGCGCCAGCAGCTTGGCTAGCGGGATCACCTACGAGCAGTACTTC
CASSLASGITYEQYF
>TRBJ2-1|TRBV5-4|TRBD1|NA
TGTGCCAGCAGCATCGGGACAGAAGATGAGCAGTTCTTC
CASSIGTEDEQFF
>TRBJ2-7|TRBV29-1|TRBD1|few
TGCAGCGTTTTAAGGGGGTGGACAGGGTCCTACGAGCAGTACTTC
CSVLRGWTGSYEQYF
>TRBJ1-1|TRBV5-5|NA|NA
TGTGCCAGCAGCCGGGACAATTGGGCCCCGAACACTGAAGCTTTCTTT
CASSRDNWAPNTEAFF
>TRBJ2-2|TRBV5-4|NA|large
TGTGCCAGCAGCGATACAGGGACCGGGGAGCTGTTTTTT
CASSDTGTGELFF
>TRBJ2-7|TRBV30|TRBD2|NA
TGTGCCTGGAGTCGTGATGGGACTAGCCTCTACGAGCAGTACTTC
CAWSRDGTSLYEQYF
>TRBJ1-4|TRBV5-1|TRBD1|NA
TGCGCCAGCAGCTTGGACAGGGGGCCTCGAGAAAAACTGTTTTTT
CASSLDRGPREKLFF
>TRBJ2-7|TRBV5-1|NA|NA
TGCGCCAGCAGCCCGTTAGATCTAAACGAGCAGTACTTC
CASSPLDLNEQYF
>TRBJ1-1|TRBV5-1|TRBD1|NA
TGCGCCAGCAGCTTACAGGGGGCCTCGAACACTGAAGCTTTCTTT
CASSLQGASNTEAFF
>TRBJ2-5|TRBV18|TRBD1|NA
TGTGCCAGCTCCCAGGAGATGACAGGGCAAGAGACCCAGTACTTC
CASSQEMTGQETQYF
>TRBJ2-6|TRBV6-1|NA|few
TGTGCCAGCGTGCTGGGGGCGGCTGGGGCCAACGTCCTGACTTTC
CASVLGAAGANVLTF
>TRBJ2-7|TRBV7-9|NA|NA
TGTGCCAGCAGCTCCAGACGTACTCCTTCCTACGAGCAGTACTTC
CASSSRRTPSYEQYF
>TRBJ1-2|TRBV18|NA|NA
TGTGCCAGCTCACCCCTCGGGCTTGACGGCTACACCTTC
CASSPLGLDGYTF
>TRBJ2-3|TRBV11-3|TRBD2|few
TGTGCCAGCACTTCTAGGACTAGCGGAACCGCGGCAGATACGCAGTATTTT
CASTSRTSGTAADTQYF
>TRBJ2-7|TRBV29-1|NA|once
TGCAGCGTTGAAGACGACAGAGCAGGGACCTCCTACGAGCAGTACTTC
CSVEDDRAGTSYEQYF
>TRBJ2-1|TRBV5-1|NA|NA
TGCGCCAGCAGCTCAAAGTTAGACAATGAGCAGTTCTTC
CASSSKLDNEQFF
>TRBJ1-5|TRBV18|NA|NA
TGTGCCAGCTCCATAGCAGGAGAACAGCAGCCCCAGCATTTT
CASSIAGEQQPQHF
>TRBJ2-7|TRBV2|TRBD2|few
TGTGCCAGCAGCGGGACTAGCGAGTACGAGCAGTACTTC
CASSGTSEYEQYF
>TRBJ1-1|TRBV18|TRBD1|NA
TGTGCCAGCTCACCGTCGACAGGGGGTACTGAAGCTTTCTTT
CASSPSTGGTEAFF
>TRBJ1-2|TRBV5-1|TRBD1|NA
TGCGCCAGCAGCCCAGGACAGGGCGGTGGCTACACCTTC
CASSPGQGGGYTF
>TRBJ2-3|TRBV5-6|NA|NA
TGTGCCAGCAGCTTGGGGGGCGTCAATCGTCCCCAGTATTTT
CASSLGGVNRPQYF
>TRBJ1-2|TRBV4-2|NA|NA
TGTGCCAGCAGCCAAGATCACCGTGTTGACTATGGCTACACCTTC
CASSQDHRVDYGYTF
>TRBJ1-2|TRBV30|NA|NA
TGTGCCTGGAATTGGGGTGGGAGCTATGGCTACACCTTC
CAWNWGGSYGYTF
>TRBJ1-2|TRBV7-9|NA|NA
TGTGCCAGCAGCTTATTACCCCTGGGGGACGGCAACTATGGCTACACCTTC
CASSLLPLGDGNYGYTF
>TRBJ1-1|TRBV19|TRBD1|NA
TGTGCCAGTACCCGATCAGACAGGGTAAGGAGAACTTTCTTT
CASTRSDRVRRTFF
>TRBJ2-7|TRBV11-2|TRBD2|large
TGTGCCAGCAGCTTTAAAGCGGGAAAAACCTACGAGCAGTACTTC
CASSFKAGKTYEQYF
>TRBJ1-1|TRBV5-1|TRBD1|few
TGCGCCAGCAGCCCGGGACAGTTGGGAAGTGAAGCTTTCTTT
CASSPGQLGSEAFF
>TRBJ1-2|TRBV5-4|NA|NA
TGTGCCAGCAGCTTGGGTTGGGGGGCGCGCGGCTACACCTTC
CASSLGWGARGYTF